Below are 11 T cell receptor beta chains sequenced from a single sample in a study of CXCR3-negative and CXCR3-positive naive CD8 T cells. Their antigen targets remain unknown. Preparation of TRB cDNA libraries relied on 5' RACE carrying UMI labels. With the 5' RACE reads reprocessed, TCRdb shows one record per CDR3 protein and no DNA. The sample yields around 150,000 distinct CDR3 sequences, of which the top ten take up about 0.37%. Points from the study as a whole: Relative to CXCR3-negative naive cells, CXCR3-positive naive cells had more hydrophobic TRB CDR3s.

The material sequenced was naive CXCR3+ CD8+ T cells from blood. The sample's subset: CD45RO-CCR7+CD27+CD95- naive CD8+ T cells expressing CXCR3 (TNR3+). The source of these receptors is a human donor in good health. Some clones in this sample may be carry-over from other donors' samples.

The chain is built from TRBV5-1 and TRBJ1-1; as DNA is missing, the TRBD1 call by TCRdb cannot be tested. The V gene's germline CDR1 is SGHRS and CDR2 YFSETQ. This CDR3 comprises 13 residues. The CDR3 here is CASRRTGQNEAFF. Full variable domain (outside the CDR3, taken from reference TRBV5-1 and TRBJ1-1): KAGVTQTPRYLIKTRGQQVTLSCSPISGHRSVSWYQQTPGQGLQFLFEYFSETQRNKGNFPGRFSGRQFSNSRSEMNVSTLELGDSALYLCASRRTGQNEAFFGQGTRLTVV.

The chain combines TRBV29-1 with TRBJ2-7; checking the TCRdb D call of TRBD1 is not possible without DNA. Germline V lookup: CDR1 SQVTM, CDR2 ANQGSEA. There are 13 residues in the CDR3. CDR3 amino acids: CSARTGDAYEQYF.

V and J are TRBV7-3 and TRBJ2-3; TCRdb returns TRBD1, unconfirmable since there is no DNA. Per germline, CDR1 SGHTA and CDR2 FQGTGA. The CDR3 runs 15 residues. The CDR3 loop is CASSPPEQSTDTQYF.

The chain uses TRBV11-2 and TRBJ2-2. The CDR3 covers 13 residues. Germline V gives CDR1 SGHAT, CDR2 FQNNGV. The CDR3 is CASSQYRTGELFF. Full variable domain (outside the CDR3, taken from reference TRBV11-2 and TRBJ2-2): EAGVAQSPRYKIIEKRQSVAFWCNPISGHATLYWYQQILGQGPKLLIQFQNNGVVDDSQLPKDRFSAERLKGVDSTLKIQPAKLEDSAVYLCASSQYRTGELFFGEGSRLTVL.

V and J are TRBV7-9 and TRBJ2-7. The germline V gene encodes CDR1 SEHNR and CDR2 FQNEAQ (reference sequence). CDR3 size: 12 residues. CDR3 residues: CASSLPVGEQYF.

The chain is built from TRBV4-3 and TRBJ2-3; checking the TCRdb D call of TRBD2 is not possible without DNA. CDR1 and CDR2 (germline): LGHNA, YSLEER. CDR3 length: 17 amino acids. The CDR3 protein is CASSLFWTSGGTDTQYF.

The chain couples TRBV12-3 or TRBV12-4 to TRBJ2-7; checking the TCRdb D call of TRBD2 is not possible without DNA. The CDR3 covers 14 residues. CDR3 amino acids: CASIPSGTSAEQYF.

The rearrangement links TRBV5-6 to TRBJ2-3. This CDR3 contains 13 residues. Germline CDR1 SGHDT, CDR2 YYEEEE. The CDR3: CASSFGSTDTQYF.

The chain uses TRBV7-9 and TRBJ1-5. The CDR3 consists of 13 residues. CDR1 is SEHNR, CDR2 FQNEAQ, per germline (reference sequence). CDR3 region: CASSLYPSQPQHF.

The chain combines TRBV28 with TRBJ2-1; there is no DNA to check the TCRdb D call of TRBD1. CDR3 length: 15 amino acids. The germline gives CDR1 MDHEN, CDR2 SYDVKM. CDR3 loop: CASSSGRTGFGEQFF. Using reference TRBV28 and TRBJ2-1 for the parts outside the CDR3, the full variable domain is DVKVTQSSRYLVKRTGEKVFLECVQDMDHENMFWYRQDPGLGLRLIYFSYDVKMKEKGDIPEGYSVSREKKERFSLILESASTNQTSMYLCASSSGRTGFGEQFFGPGTRLTVL.

Here the CDR3 reads CASSQGNQIYEQYF. This chain connects TRBV3-1 to TRBJ2-7. The CDR3 contains 14 residues. Per the germline V gene, CDR1 is LGHDT and CDR2 is YNNKEL (reference sequence).